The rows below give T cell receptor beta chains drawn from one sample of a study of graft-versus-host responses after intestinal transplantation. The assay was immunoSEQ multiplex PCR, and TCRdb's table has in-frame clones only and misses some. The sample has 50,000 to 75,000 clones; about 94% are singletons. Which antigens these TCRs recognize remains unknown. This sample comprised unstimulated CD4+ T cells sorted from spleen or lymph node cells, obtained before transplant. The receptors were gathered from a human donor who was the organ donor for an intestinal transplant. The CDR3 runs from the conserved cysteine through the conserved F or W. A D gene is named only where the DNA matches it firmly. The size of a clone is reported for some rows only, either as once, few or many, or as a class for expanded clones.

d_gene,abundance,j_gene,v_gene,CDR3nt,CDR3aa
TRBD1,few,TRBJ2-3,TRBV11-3,TGTGCCAGCAGCTTAGGGCGGTCGACAGGGCCCACAGATACGCAGTATTTT,CASSLGRSTGPTDTQYF
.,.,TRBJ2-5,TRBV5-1,TGCGCCAGCAGCCAGGAGCGGCCTCAAGAGACCCAGTACTTC,CASSQERPQETQYF
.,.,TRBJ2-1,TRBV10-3,TGTGCCATCAGTGAGGGGTTAGCGAGCTACAATGAGCAGTTCTTC,CAISEGLASYNEQFF
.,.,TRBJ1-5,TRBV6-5,TGTGCCAGCAGTTACTCACCGGGACATAGAGAGCATTTT,CASSYSPGHREHF
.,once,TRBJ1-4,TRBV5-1,TGCGCCAGCAGCTTCAGGAGCTCTAATGAAAAACTGTTTTTT,CASSFRSSNEKLFF
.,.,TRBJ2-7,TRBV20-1,TGCAGTGCCCGGAGTGGATACGAGCAGTACTTC,CSARSGYEQYF
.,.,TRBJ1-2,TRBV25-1,TGTGCCAGCAGTGAATCTACTTTATGGGGGCGTGATGGCTACACCTTC,CASSESTLWGRDGYTF
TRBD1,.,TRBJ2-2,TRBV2,TGTGCCAGCAGTGTGGCGACAGGGTCGGGGACCGGGGAGCTGTTTTTT,CASSVATGSGTGELFF
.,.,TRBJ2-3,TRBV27,TGTGCCAGCAGTTTATCTCGCTGGGCAGGGGCGACAGATACGCAGTATTTT,CASSLSRWAGATDTQYF
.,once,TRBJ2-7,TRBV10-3,TGTGCCATCAGTGAGGGGGCCATATCCTACGAGCAGTACTTC,CAISEGAISYEQYF
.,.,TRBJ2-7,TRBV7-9,TGTGCCAGCAGCTTTCCAGGGCCAAGCTACGAGCAGTACTTC,CASSFPGPSYEQYF
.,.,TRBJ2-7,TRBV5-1,TGCGCCAGCAGCTTGGTTGGGGTCGAGCAGTACTTC,CASSLVGVEQYF
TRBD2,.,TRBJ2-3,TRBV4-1,TGCGCCAGCAGCCAAGTAGCGGGGGGTTCCTCTAGCACAGATACGCAGTATTTT,CASSQVAGGSSSTDTQYF
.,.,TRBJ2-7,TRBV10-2,TGCGCCAGCAGTGAGTCAGGGGGTGCACAGACCTACGAGCAGTACTTC,CASSESGGAQTYEQYF
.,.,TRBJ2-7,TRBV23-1,TGCGCCAGCAGCCTCCAGCCGATCTCCTACGAGCAGTACTTC,CASSLQPISYEQYF
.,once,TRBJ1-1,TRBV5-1,TGCGCCAGCAGCGGGACTGTCGACACTGAAGCTTTCTTT,CASSGTVDTEAFF
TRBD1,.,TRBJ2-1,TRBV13,TGTGCCAGCAGCTCTCGACAGGGTGTCGAGCAGTTCTTC,CASSSRQGVEQFF
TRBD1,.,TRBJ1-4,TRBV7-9,TGTGCCAGCAGCCAGCCCGGGACAGGGGGAGAAAAACTGTTTTTT,CASSQPGTGGEKLFF
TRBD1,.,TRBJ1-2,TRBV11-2,TGTGCCAGCAGCTTCCGTGGACAGGGTTATGGCTACACCTTC,CASSFRGQGYGYTF
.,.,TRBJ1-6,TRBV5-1,TGCGCCAGCAGCTTGGAGGGGGGGCTCCATTCACCCCTCCACTTT,CASSLEGGLHSPLHF
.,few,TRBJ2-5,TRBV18,TGTGCCAGCTCACCCCGAGGTCTCCAAGAGACCCAGTACTTC,CASSPRGLQETQYF
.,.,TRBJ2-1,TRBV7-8,TGTGCCAGCAGCTTTCCACGAAACCCCTCCTACAATGAGCAGTTCTTC,CASSFPRNPSYNEQFF
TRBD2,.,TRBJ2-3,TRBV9,TGTGCCAGCAGCATTTTTAGCGGGGCAGTCACAGATACGCAGTATTTT,CASSIFSGAVTDTQYF
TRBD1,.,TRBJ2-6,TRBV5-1,TGCGCCAGCAGCCTGACAGGGCCGAGCTCTGGGGCCAACGTCCTGACTTTC,CASSLTGPSSGANVLTF
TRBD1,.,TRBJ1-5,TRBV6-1,TGTGCCAGCAGCCGGACAGGGCAAATTCAGCCCCAGCATTTT,CASSRTGQIQPQHF
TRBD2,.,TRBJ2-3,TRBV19,TGTGCCAGTAGTACTGGACTAGCGGGGGGATTTCGCACAGATACGCAGTATTTT,CASSTGLAGGFRTDTQYF
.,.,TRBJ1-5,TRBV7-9,TGTGCCAGCAGCTGGGACAGCAATCAGCCCCAGCATTTT,CASSWDSNQPQHF
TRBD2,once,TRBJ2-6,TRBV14,TGTGCCAGCAGCCACGCGGGGGGGAACAACGTCCTGACTTTC,CASSHAGGNNVLTF
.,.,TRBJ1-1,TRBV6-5,TGTGCCAGCAGTCCGAGATCAGGAACTGAAGCTTTCTTT,CASSPRSGTEAFF
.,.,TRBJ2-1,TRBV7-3,TGTGCCAGCAGTTTAGCCAGGACTAACGAGCAGTTCTTC,CASSLARTNEQFF
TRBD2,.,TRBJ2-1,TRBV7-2,TGTGCCAGCAGCTCTAGCGGGGGGGCCGGTCCCGAGCAGTTCTTC,CASSSSGGAGPEQFF
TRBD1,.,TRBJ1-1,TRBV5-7,TGTGCCAACACACAGGGGGTTGGTGGGAACACTGAAGCTTTCTTT,CANTQGVGGNTEAFF
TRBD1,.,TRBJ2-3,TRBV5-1,TGCGCCAGCAGCTTGGTAGGGGGCTTAGCAGATACGCAGTATTTT,CASSLVGGLADTQYF
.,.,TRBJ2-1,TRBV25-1,TGTGCCAGCAGTGATCTTTATACGGACAGCAGTGAGCAGTTCTTC,CASSDLYTDSSEQFF
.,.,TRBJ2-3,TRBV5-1,TGCGCCAGCAGCTTGGCTAAGTCTACGCAGTATTTT,CASSLAKSTQYF
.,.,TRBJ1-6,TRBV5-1,TGCGCCAGCAGCTTGAACAGGGCGAATTCACCCCTCCACTTT,CASSLNRANSPLHF
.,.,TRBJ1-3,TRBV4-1,TGCGCCAGCAGCCAGAGGGGCCTCCTTGGAAACACCATATATTTT,CASSQRGLLGNTIYF
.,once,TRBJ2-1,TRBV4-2,TGTGCCAGCAGCCAGCCCGGGACGAACAATGAGCAGTTCTTC,CASSQPGTNNEQFF
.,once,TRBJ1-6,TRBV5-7,TGTGCCAGCAGCTTGCATAATTCACCCCTCCACTTT,CASSLHNSPLHF
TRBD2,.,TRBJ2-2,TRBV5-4,TGTGCCAGCAGCTCCGCCCCTAGCGGGGGAGGGGAGCTGTTTTTT,CASSSAPSGGGELFF
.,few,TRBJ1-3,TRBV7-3,TGTGCCAGCAGCTTCCCTAGCTCTGGAAACACCATATATTTT,CASSFPSSGNTIYF
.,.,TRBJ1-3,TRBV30,TGTGCCTGGGACCGGGACGGAAACACCATATATTTT,CAWDRDGNTIYF
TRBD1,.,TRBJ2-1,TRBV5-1,TGCGCCAGCCGCTCCGGGGGACAGGTCTACAATGAGCAGTTCTTC,CASRSGGQVYNEQFF
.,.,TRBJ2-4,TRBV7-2,TGTGCCAGCAGCCCAACCGACCGGAACATTCAGTACTTC,CASSPTDRNIQYF
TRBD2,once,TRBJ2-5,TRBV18,TGTGCCAGCTCACCGGGACTAGCGGGTGAGACCCAGTACTTC,CASSPGLAGETQYF
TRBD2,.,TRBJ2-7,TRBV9,TGTGCCAGCAGCGGGACTAGCGGGGGGGCCGAGCAGTACTTC,CASSGTSGGAEQYF
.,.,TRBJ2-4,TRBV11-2,TGTGCCAGCAGCTCAATTCGGGGCCTTCTAGCCAAAAACATTCAGTACTTC,CASSSIRGLLAKNIQYF
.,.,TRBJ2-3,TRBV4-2,TGTGCCAGCAGCCAAAGAGGTAGAAAGCCAGATACGCAGTATTTT,CASSQRGRKPDTQYF
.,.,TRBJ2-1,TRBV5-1,TGCGCCAGCAGCTTGGCCCCTTGGGCAGTTCTTAATGAGCAGTTCTTC,CASSLAPWAVLNEQFF
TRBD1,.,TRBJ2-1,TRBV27,TGTGCCAGCAGTTTAAATGGTCGGGGACAGGTAATAAACAATGAGCAGTTCTTC,CASSLNGRGQVINNEQFF
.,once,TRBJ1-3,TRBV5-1,TGCGCCAGCAGCTTGGGAATTGGAAACACCATATATTTT,CASSLGIGNTIYF